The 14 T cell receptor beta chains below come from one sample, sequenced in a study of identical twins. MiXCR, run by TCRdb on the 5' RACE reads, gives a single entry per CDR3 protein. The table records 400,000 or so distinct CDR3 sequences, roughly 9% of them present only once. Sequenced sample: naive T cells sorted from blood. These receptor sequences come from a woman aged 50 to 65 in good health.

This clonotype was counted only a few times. The chain's CDR3 is CATMGREGRDTQYF. Here the CDR3 DNA reads TGTGCCACCATGGGGCGGGAGGGCCGTGATACGCAGTATTTT. V usage is TRBV7-9 and J usage is TRBJ2-3; 9 bases line up with TRBD2. The CDR3 extends over 14 amino acids. Germline V gene data show CDR1 as SEHNR and CDR2 as FQNEAQ (reference sequence). V dropped 10 bases and J dropped 6; count of bases not matched to a gene: 11. The full variable domain, its missing parts supplied by reference TRBV7-9 and TRBJ2-3, is DTGVSQNPRHKITKRGQNVTFRCDPISEHNRLYWYRQTLGQGPEFLTYFQNEAQLEKSRLLSDRFSAERPKGSFSTLEIQRTEQGDSAMYLCATMGREGRDTQYFGPGTRLTVL.

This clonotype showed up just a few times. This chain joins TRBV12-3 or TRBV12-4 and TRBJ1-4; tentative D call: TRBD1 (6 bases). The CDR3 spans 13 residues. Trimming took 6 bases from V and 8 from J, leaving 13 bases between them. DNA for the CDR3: TGTGCCAGCAGCCCCCCCGGGGGCGAAAAACTGTTTTTT. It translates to CASSPPGGEKLFF.

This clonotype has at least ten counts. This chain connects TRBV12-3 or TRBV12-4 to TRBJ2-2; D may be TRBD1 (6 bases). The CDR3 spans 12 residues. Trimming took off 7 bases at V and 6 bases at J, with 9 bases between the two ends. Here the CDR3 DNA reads TGTGCCAGCAAACAGGGTGCCGGGGAGCTGTTTTTT. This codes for CASKQGAGELFF.

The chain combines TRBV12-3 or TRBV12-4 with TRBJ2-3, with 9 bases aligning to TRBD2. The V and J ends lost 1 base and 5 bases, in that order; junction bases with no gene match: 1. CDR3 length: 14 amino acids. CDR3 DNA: TGTGCCAGCAGTTTAGGCGGGAGGGTAGATACGCAGTATTTT. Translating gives CASSLGGRVDTQYF.

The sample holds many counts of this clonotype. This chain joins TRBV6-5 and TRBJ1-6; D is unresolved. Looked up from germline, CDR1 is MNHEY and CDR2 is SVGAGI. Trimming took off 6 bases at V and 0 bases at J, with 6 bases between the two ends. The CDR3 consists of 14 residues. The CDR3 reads CASRRSSYNSPLHF. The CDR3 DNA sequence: TGTGCCAGCAGGAGGAGCTCCTATAATTCACCCCTCCACTTT.

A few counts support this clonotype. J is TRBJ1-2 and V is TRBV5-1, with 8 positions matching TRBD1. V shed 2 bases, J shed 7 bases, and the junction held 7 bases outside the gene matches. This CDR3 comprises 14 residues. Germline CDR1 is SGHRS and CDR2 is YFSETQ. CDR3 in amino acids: CASSFGQGRGGYTF. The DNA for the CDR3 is TGCGCCAGCAGCTTCGGACAGGGTAGGGGTGGCTACACCTTC.

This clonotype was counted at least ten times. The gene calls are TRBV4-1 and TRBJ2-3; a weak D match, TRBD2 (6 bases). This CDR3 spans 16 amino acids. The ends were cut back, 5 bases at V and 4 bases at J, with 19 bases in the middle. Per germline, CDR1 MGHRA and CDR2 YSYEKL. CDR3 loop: CASSTLARRLADTQYF. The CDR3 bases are TGCGCCAGCAGCACACTAGCCCGAAGGCTTGCAGATACGCAGTATTTT.

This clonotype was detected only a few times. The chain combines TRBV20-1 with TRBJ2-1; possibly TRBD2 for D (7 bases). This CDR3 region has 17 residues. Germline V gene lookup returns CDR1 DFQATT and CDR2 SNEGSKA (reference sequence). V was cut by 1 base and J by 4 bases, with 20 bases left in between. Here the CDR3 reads CSARGRGSGGGYNEQFF. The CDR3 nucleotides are TGCAGTGCTAGAGGTCGCGGGAGCGGAGGGGGTTACAATGAGCAGTTCTTC.

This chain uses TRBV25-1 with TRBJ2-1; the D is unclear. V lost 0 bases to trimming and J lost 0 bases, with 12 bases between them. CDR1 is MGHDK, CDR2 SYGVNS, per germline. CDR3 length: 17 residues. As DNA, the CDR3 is TGTGCCAGCAGTGAATATTACGCAACCTACTCCTACAATGAGCAGTTCTTC. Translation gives CASSEYYATYSYNEQFF.

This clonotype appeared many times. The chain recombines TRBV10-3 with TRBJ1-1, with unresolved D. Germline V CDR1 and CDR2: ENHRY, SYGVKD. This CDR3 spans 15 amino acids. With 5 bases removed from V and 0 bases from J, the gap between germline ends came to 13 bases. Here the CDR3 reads CAISHLTGMNTEAFF. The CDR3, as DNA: TGTGCCATCAGTCATTTGACGGGGATGAACACTGAAGCTTTCTTT.

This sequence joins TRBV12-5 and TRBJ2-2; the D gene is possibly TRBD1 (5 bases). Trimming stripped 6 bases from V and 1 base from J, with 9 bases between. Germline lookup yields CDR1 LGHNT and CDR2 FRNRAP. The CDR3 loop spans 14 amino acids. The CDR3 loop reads CASGSGQNTGELFF. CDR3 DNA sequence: TGTGCTAGTGGCTCCGGACAGAACACCGGGGAGCTGTTTTTT.

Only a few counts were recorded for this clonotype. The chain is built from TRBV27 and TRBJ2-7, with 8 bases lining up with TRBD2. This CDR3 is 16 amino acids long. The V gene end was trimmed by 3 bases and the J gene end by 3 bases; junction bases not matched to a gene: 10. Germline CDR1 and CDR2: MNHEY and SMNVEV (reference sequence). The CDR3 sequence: CASSLGTGTSRYEQYF. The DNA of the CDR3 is TGTGCCAGCAGTTTGGGTACCGGGACTAGTCGCTACGAGCAGTACTTC.

The CDR3 bases are TGCAGTGCTAGGGGGAAGGGGACTATCATAGACGAGCAGTACTTC. It yields the protein CSARGKGTIIDEQYF. J is TRBJ2-7 and V is TRBV20-1; 7 bases map to TRBD2. Germline loops: CDR1 DFQATT, CDR2 SNEGSKA (reference sequence). The trim removed 3 bases at V and 5 bases at J, leaving 13 bases unmatched. This CDR3 contains 15 residues.

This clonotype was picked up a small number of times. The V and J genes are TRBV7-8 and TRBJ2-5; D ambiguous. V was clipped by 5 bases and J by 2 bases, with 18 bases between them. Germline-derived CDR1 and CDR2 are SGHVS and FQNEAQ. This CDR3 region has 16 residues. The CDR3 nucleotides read TGTGCCAGCAGCCCCCTCGTCGGCGTGGGACAAGAGACCCAGTACTTC. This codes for CASSPLVGVGQETQYF.